Shown below are 6 T cell receptor beta chains from a single sample sequenced in a study of CD8 T cells in ankylosing spondylitis. One entry per CDR3 protein results from TCRdb running MiXCR on the 5' RACE reads. The sample yields some 350,000 distinct CDR3 sequences, around 15% seen once. Material for sequencing was blood, either unsorted or a sorted T cell fraction (not recorded which). All receptors come from a male donor with ankylosing spondylitis or in good health (not recorded which).

The chain is built from TRBV19 and TRBJ1-1; the match to TRBD1 covers 7 bases. V was clipped by 3 bases and J by 1 base; unmatched bases: 5. CDR1 and CDR2 from the germline V gene are LNHDA and SQIVND (reference sequence). The CDR3 is made up of 15 amino acids. The CDR3 coding sequence is TGTGCCAGTAGTATGGTCAGGGGGGGGAACACTGAAGCTTTCTTT. It specifies CASSMVRGGNTEAFF.

The rearrangement uses TRBV20-1 and TRBJ2-7, with TRBD1 identical over 7 bases. CDR1 is DFQATT, CDR2 SNEGSKA, per germline (reference sequence). V lost 6 bases and J lost 2; bases outside the gene matches: 10. This CDR3 region has 14 residues. For the CDR3, the DNA is TGCAGTGCCAGCCCCGGGACAGCGCCCTACGAGCAGTACTTC. The encoded protein is CSASPGTAPYEQYF.

In this sample, this clonotype turned up a few times. This chain joins TRBV9 and TRBJ2-2; D is unresolved. This CDR3 region has 14 residues. V was clipped by 5 bases and J by 2 bases, with 10 bases between them. Per the germline V gene, CDR1 is SGDLS and CDR2 is YYNGEE. In DNA form, the CDR3 reads TGTGCCAGCAGGAAGGAGACTAACACCGGGGAGCTGTTTTTT. This sequence encodes CASRKETNTGELFF.

The chain combines TRBV6-1 with TRBJ2-3; unclear D gene. Trimming took off 6 bases at V and 6 bases at J, with 19 bases between the two ends. CDR1 and CDR2 from the germline V gene are MNHNS and SASEGT. CDR3 length: 15 amino acids. The CDR3 region has the DNA TGTGCCAGCAGCCGGCGTGACCCGGGTACTGATACGCAGTATTTT. It translates to CASSRRDPGTDTQYF.

This rearrangement joins TRBV20-1 to TRBJ1-2; D call uncertain. There are 13 residues in the CDR3. From germline, CDR1 is DFQATT and CDR2 SNEGSKA (reference sequence). With 4 bases removed from V and 1 base from J, the gap between germline ends came to 10 bases. The CDR3 nucleotides are TGCAGTGCTAAGAAAGGCCATAACTATGGCTACACCTTC. This codes for CSAKKGHNYGYTF.

In this sample, this clonotype turned up many times. The chain links TRBV29-1 to TRBJ2-3; 7 bases map to TRBD1. Germline CDR1 reads SQVTM; CDR2 reads ANQGSEA. The CDR3 is made up of 12 amino acids. Losses at the gene ends were 5 bases for V and 3 bases for J; bases not matched to a gene: 2. DNA for the CDR3: TGCAGCGTTCGCAGGGGGACAGATACGCAGTATTTT. This translates into CSVRRGTDTQYF.